Listed here are 5 T cell receptor beta chains from one sample, sequenced in a study of cytomegalovirus exposure and HLA in healthy donors. With 60 Vbeta and 13 Jbeta primers, the PCR was carried out. Profiling relied on immunoSEQ multiplex PCR, and the TCRdb table lists in-frame clones only, not all of them. The sample lists 130,000 to 150,000 clones; around 80% were seen once. The source material was PBMCs. These receptors came from a male donor in good health and CMV-seronegative.

The rearrangement uses TRBV5-4 and TRBJ2-2, with 9 bases aligning to TRBD2. Germline CDR1 is SGHNT and CDR2 is YYREEE (reference sequence). This CDR3 has 14 amino acids. The CDR3 loop reads CATRAGGNTGELFF. The CDR3 DNA reads as TGTGCGACTCGAGCGGGGGGGAACACCGGGGAGCTGTTTTTT.

V usage is TRBV5-1 and J usage is TRBJ1-2, with 9 positions matching TRBD1. Trimming took 3 bases from V and 7 from J; bases not matched to a gene: 19. The CDR3 has 18 residues. Germline CDR1 is SGHRS and CDR2 is YFSETQ. Here the CDR3 DNA reads TGCGCCAGCAGCTCCTCTTCCAACCCTGGACAGGGGAACGGTGGCTACACCTTC. It translates to CASSSSSNPGQGNGGYTF.

This clone was observed once. The genes are TRBV6-1 and TRBJ2-5, with TRBD2 as a possible D gene (6 bases). The DNA end is a closer match to TRBJ2-7, so the J assignment may be wrong. Germline V gene lookup returns CDR1 MNHNS and CDR2 SASEGT. The length of the CDR3 is 15 residues. DNA of the CDR3: TGTGCCAGCAGTGAAGCGATCGGGGGTCGATACGAGCAGTACTTC. Protein: CASSEAIGGRYEQYF.

The chain has TRBV7-2 and TRBJ1-3; D perhaps matches TRBD1 (6 bases). The V end lost 7 bases, the J end lost 3 bases, and 16 bases lay between the germline ends. This CDR3 spans 15 amino acids. Germline CDR1 and CDR2: SGHTA and FQGNSA. The CDR3: CASTSGGALGNTIYF. The CDR3 bases are TGTGCCAGCACCTCTGGGGGGGCTCTTGGAAACACCATATATTTT.

The chain has TRBV30 and TRBJ2-7, with D maybe TRBD1 (6 bases). This CDR3 is built from 14 residues. Between the trimmed V and J ends, which lost 0 bases and 2 bases, there was a span of 11 bases. CDR1 and CDR2 (germline): GTSNPN, SVGIG (reference sequence). The CDR3 DNA is TGTGCCTGGAGTGTAGGGGGTGTAACCTACGAGCAGTACTTC. Translation: CAWSVGGVTYEQYF.